This T cell receptor (beta chain) was sequenced in a study of T-cell reconstitution after alpha-beta-depleted transplantation in children. This clonotype has at least ten counts. The target antigen is unknown. Preparation of the TCRbeta library involved a method that used unique molecular identifiers. Each CDR3 protein is one row after TCRdb ran MiXCR on the PCR reads. The table lists 750,000 to 950,000 distinct CDR3 sequences, less than 20% of them singletons. Overall study results and limits: Newly produced T cells mostly accounted for T-cell counts and diversity one year post-transplant. At around two months after transplant, the alpha-beta T cells were reportedly derived from several hundred expanded clones that came from non-depleted graft cells.

The sequencing here drew on PBMCs, mostly from graft donor cells, taken 360 days after TCRalphabeta/CD19-depleted stem cell transplant. The sequence was obtained from a male patient between 5 and 17 years old who had a stem cell transplant for acute lymphoblastic leukemia, so the T cells may come from the graft donor.

CDR3 region: CASSYRRGEPQHF. For the CDR3, the DNA is TGTGCCAGCAGTTACAGACGAGGGGAGCCCCAGCATTTT. The V gene is TRBV6-2 or TRBV6-3, the J gene TRBJ1-5; TRBD1 is a possible D gene (5 bases). The CDR3 consists of 13 residues. The V end was cut by 2 bases, the J end by 8 bases, with 10 bases between. In germline, CDR1 is MNHEY, CDR2 SVGEGT.